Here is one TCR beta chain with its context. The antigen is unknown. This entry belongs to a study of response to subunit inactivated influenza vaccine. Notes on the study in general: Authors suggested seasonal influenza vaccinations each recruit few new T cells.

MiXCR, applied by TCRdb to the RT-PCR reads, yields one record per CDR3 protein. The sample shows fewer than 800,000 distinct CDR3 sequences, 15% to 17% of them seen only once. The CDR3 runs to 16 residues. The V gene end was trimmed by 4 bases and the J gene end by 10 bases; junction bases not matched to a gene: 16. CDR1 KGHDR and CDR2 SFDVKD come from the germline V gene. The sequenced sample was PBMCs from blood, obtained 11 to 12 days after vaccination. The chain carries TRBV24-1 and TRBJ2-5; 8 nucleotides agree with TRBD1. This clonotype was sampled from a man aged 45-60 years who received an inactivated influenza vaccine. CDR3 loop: CATSEPRTGPIEGQYF. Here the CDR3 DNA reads TGTGCCACCAGTGAACCCAGGACAGGGCCCATCGAGGGCCAGTACTTC.